One sample yielded the 11 T cell receptor beta chains listed below, sequenced in a study of T cells after yellow fever vaccination. TCRdb reprocessed the 5' RACE reads with MiXCR, giving one entry per CDR3 protein. The repertoire holds a few hundred thousand distinct CDR3 sequences, with over 3.5% as singletons. The specimen was PBMCs, collected 5 days after the yellow fever booster vaccination. The receptors here all came from a man aged 18 to 30 who received the YFV17D yellow fever vaccine.

This clonotype was counted at least ten times. V gene TRBV27 combines with J gene TRBJ2-5; D gene uncertain. The V end lost 4 bases, the J end lost 5 bases, and 17 bases lay between the germline ends. Germline V lookup: CDR1 MNHEY, CDR2 SMNVEV (reference sequence). This CDR3 region has 15 residues. DNA for the CDR3: TGTGCCAGCAGTTCTTATAACCCCCCCGGGGAGACCCAGTACTTC. It is translated as CASSSYNPPGETQYF.

This clonotype was observed a handful of times. The chain combines TRBV19 with TRBJ2-3; D gene uncertain. The V gene lost 3 bases and the J gene lost 2 bases, with 9 bases spanning the gap. The V gene's germline CDR1 is LNHDA and CDR2 SQIVND (reference sequence). This CDR3 contains 14 residues. The CDR3 DNA reads TGTGCCAGTAGTATTGGCTTTCACACAGATACGCAGTATTTT. Translated: CASSIGFHTDTQYF.

Ten or more counts support this clonotype. The chain recombines TRBV29-1 with TRBJ1-2, with a weak D call TRBD1 (5 bases). V lost 4 bases, J lost 8 bases, and 23 bases lay in between. Germline V gene lookup returns CDR1 SQVTM and CDR2 ANQGSEA. This CDR3 contains 15 residues. DNA for the CDR3: TGCAGCGTTGCGTTCGGCAGGGCCGGGTTCGAAGGCTACACCTTC. As protein: CSVAFGRAGFEGYTF.

This clonotype appeared a few times. V is TRBV5-1 and J is TRBJ1-1, with a tentative D call TRBD1 (5 bases). Germline-derived CDR1 and CDR2 are SGHRS and YFSETQ. The CDR3 runs to 17 residues. V shed 4 bases and J shed 3 bases, with 22 bases lying between them. The CDR3 coding sequence is TGCGCCAGCAGCGCCCTAGAAGCGCGGGGGTGGGACACTGAAGCTTTCTTT. As protein: CASSALEARGWDTEAFF.

The chain uses TRBV15 and TRBJ2-3; D is undetermined. The CDR3 is 17 residues long. Germline loops: CDR1 LNHNV, CDR2 YYDKDF (reference sequence). Trimming left V 2 bases short and J 0 bases short, with 15 bases between. In nucleotides, the CDR3 is TGTGCCACCAGCAGACCGTCTAGTGTAACTAGCACAGATACGCAGTATTTT. Translation: CATSRPSSVTSTDTQYF.

This clonotype was seen only a few times. This chain uses TRBV28 with TRBJ2-7, with 8 bases aligning to TRBD1. After removal of 5 bases from V and 5 bases from J, the junction contained 8 bases not matched to a gene. Germline values: CDR1 MDHEN, CDR2 SYDVKM. This CDR3 is 14 amino acids long. CDR3 sequence reads: CASSTGQGVHEQYV. CDR3 bases: TGTGCCAGCAGTACCGGACAGGGAGTTCACGAGCAGTACGTC.

In this sample, this clonotype turned up many times. The genes are TRBV9 and TRBJ2-3; D unclear. In germline, CDR1 is SGDLS, CDR2 YYNGEE. V lost 1 base to trimming and J lost 0 bases, with 3 bases between them. The CDR3 length is 13 residues. The CDR3 region has the DNA TGTGCCAGCAGCGTAACTAGCACAGATACGCAGTATTTT. It is translated as CASSVTSTDTQYF.

Many counts were recorded for this clonotype. V gene TRBV3-1 combines with J gene TRBJ1-1, with D uncertain. The CDR3 is 15 residues long. V was pared by 1 base and J by 0 bases, with 9 bases between. Germline lookup yields CDR1 LGHDT and CDR2 YNNKEL (reference sequence). The CDR3 region has the DNA TGTGCCAGCAGCCAAGTCGGCAGCCTGAACACTGAAGCTTTCTTT. It codes for CASSQVGSLNTEAFF.

A remark on this clonotype: With a much larger clone just one base away, this may be a read error. V is TRBV9 and J is TRBJ1-1, with 7 bases fitting TRBD1. Looked up from germline, CDR1 is SGDLS and CDR2 is YYNGEE. The CDR3 is 15 residues long. The CDR3 sequence is CASSSRDRLNTDAFF. The CDR3 bases are TGTGCCAGCAGCTCACGGGACAGACTGAACACTGATGCTTTCTTT.

This clonotype was counted between two and nine times. V usage is TRBV6-6 and J usage is TRBJ2-1; D is unclear. The germline gives CDR1 MNHNY, CDR2 SVGAGI (reference sequence). The CDR3 loop spans 14 amino acids. With 7 bases removed from V and 2 bases from J, the gap between germline ends came to 12 bases. CDR3 residues: CASTSHYPYNEQFF. The CDR3 DNA follows: TGTGCCAGCACCTCACATTACCCCTACAATGAGCAGTTCTTC.

This chain links TRBV6-6 with TRBJ2-1; perhaps TRBD2 as D (6 bases). The germline gives CDR1 MNHNY, CDR2 SVGAGI (reference sequence). The V end was cut by 0 bases, the J end by 12 bases, with 9 bases between. The CDR3 totals 12 residues. CDR3: CASSYSTSRQFF. The CDR3 DNA reads TGTGCCAGCAGTTACTCCACTAGCCGGCAGTTCTTC.